Shown below are 19 T cell receptor beta chains from a single sample sequenced in a study of post-analysis software for immune sequencing data. The antigens of these receptors remain unknown. Study-wide results and limits: Higher frequency in patients than in controls was seen for about five TRBV segments, with TRBV5-6, TRBV5-1 and TRBV20-1 among them.

Each TCR beta cDNA library carried unique molecular identifiers. TCRdb re-called the PCR reads with MiXCR, one entry per CDR3 protein. The profile shows around 400,000 distinct CDR3 sequences, about 40% of them singletons. Sample: blood. The source of these receptors is a girl aged 2 to 10 with multiple sclerosis.

The V call is TRBV7-2, the J call TRBJ2-6; D possibly corresponds to TRBD2 (6 bases). With 5 bases removed from V and 3 bases from J, the gap between germline ends came to 8 bases. The CDR3 runs to 14 residues. Germline V lookup: CDR1 SGHTA, CDR2 FQGNSA. In DNA, the CDR3 is TGTGCCAGCAGCGGGGGACTTGGGGCCAACGTCCTGACTTTC. Translating it yields CASSGGLGANVLTF.

The chain recombines TRBV20-1 with TRBJ2-7, with no clear D. The V gene's germline CDR1 is DFQATT and CDR2 SNEGSKA (reference sequence). V dropped 3 bases and J dropped 5 bases, with 17 bases sitting between them. The CDR3 consists of 14 residues. CDR3 region: CSASQSPSINEQYF. In nucleotides, the CDR3 is TGCAGTGCTAGTCAATCCCCTAGTATAAACGAGCAGTACTTC.

The chain recombines TRBV5-1 with TRBJ2-1; 7 bases line up with TRBD1. Germline V gene data show CDR1 as SGHRS and CDR2 as YFSETQ. The V gene end was trimmed by 4 bases and the J gene end by 7 bases; junction bases not matched to a gene: 8. CDR3 length: 14 amino acids. The CDR3 spells CASSPLDRSNEQFF. The DNA for the CDR3 is TGCGCCAGCAGCCCGTTGGACAGGTCTAATGAGCAGTTCTTC.

This rearrangement joins TRBV7-8 to TRBJ2-7; no reliable D call. V was trimmed by 5 bases and J by 4 bases, leaving 21 bases between them. The CDR3 runs 16 residues. Per the germline V gene, CDR1 is SGHVS and CDR2 is FQNEAQ. The CDR3 DNA follows: TGTGCCAGCAGCCTAGGAGAGGCGGACGGATCATACGAGCAGTACTTC. Its translation is CASSLGEADGSYEQYF.

The J gene is TRBJ2-5, the V gene TRBV18; tentatively, D is TRBD1 or TRBD2 (5 bases each). Trimming left V 2 bases short and J 4 bases short, with 14 bases between. The CDR3 has 15 residues. CDR1 KGHSH and CDR2 LQKENI come from the germline V gene. The CDR3 DNA follows: TGTGCCAGCTCACCAGGTGGGGGACGGCCAGAGACCCAGTACTTC. As protein: CASSPGGGRPETQYF.

This clonotype appeared a few times. This chain connects TRBV6-1 to TRBJ1-5; no firm D call. The CDR3 spans 14 residues. Germline lookup yields CDR1 MNHNS and CDR2 SASEGT. Trimming stripped 2 bases from V and 3 bases from J, with 8 bases between. The CDR3: CASSERTNNQPQHF. The CDR3 DNA follows: TGTGCCAGCAGTGAACGCACAAACAATCAGCCCCAGCATTTT.

The V call is TRBV5-1, the J call TRBJ2-6; TRBD2 matches at 12 bases. The junction had 3 bases not matched to a gene; V was cut back by 0 bases and J by 2 bases. The CDR3 length is 18 residues. CDR1 and CDR2 from the germline V gene are SGHRS and YFSETQ. The CDR3 nucleotides are TGCGCCAGCAGCTTGGGACTAGCGGGAGCTACTGGGGCCAACGTCCTGACTTTC. It encodes CASSLGLAGATGANVLTF.

The chain uses TRBV19 and TRBJ2-1, with 9 bases lining up with TRBD2. After removal of 6 bases from V and 2 bases from J, the junction contained 5 bases not matched to a gene. This CDR3 region has 15 residues. Germline V lookup: CDR1 LNHDA, CDR2 SQIVND (reference sequence). The CDR3 nucleotides read TGTGCCAGTAGGCGACTAGCGGACCCCTACAATGAGCAGTTCTTC. Translating gives CASRRLADPYNEQFF.

This clonotype appeared a single time. V gene TRBV12-3 or TRBV12-4 combines with J gene TRBJ1-6, with 8 bases aligning to TRBD1. Trimming at V came to 3 bases and at J to 8 bases, leaving 6 bases not matched to a gene. The CDR3 is 15 amino acids. The CDR3 bases are TGTGCCAGCAGTTTGGTACAGGGGGAGGATTCACCCCTCCACTTT. Residues: CASSLVQGEDSPLHF.

V usage is TRBV12-3 or TRBV12-4 and J usage is TRBJ2-1, with 7 bases lining up with TRBD1. This CDR3 is 18 amino acids long. The V segment lost 3 bases and the J segment 3 bases; nucleotides outside the gene matches: 14. The CDR3 loop is CASSFPGAGTVVYNEQFF. The CDR3 DNA follows: TGTGCCAGCAGTTTCCCAGGCGCCGGGACAGTTGTCTACAATGAGCAGTTCTTC.

The chain uses TRBV10-2 and TRBJ1-6; 8 bases match TRBD1. Germline lookup yields CDR1 WSHSY and CDR2 SAAADI. The CDR3 totals 15 residues. V shed 8 bases, J shed 9 bases, and the junction held 12 bases outside the gene matches. CDR3 sequence: CASATARGRGSPLHF. For the CDR3, the DNA is TGCGCCAGCGCTACTGCCAGGGGGCGCGGTTCACCCCTCCACTTT.

This clonotype has a handful of counts. CDR3: CASTSGITDTQYF. The CDR3 DNA follows: TGTGCCAGCACTAGCGGGATTACAGATACGCAGTATTTT. The chain uses TRBV6-5 and TRBJ2-3; TRBD2 matches at 9 bases. Germline-derived CDR1 and CDR2 are MNHEY and SVGAGI. This CDR3 has 13 amino acids. Trimming at V came to 7 bases and at J to 3 bases, leaving 2 bases not matched to a gene.

The gene calls are TRBV28 and TRBJ1-2; no firm D call. The CDR3 is 15 residues long. The ends were cut back, 1 base at V and 4 bases at J, with 13 bases in the middle. The germline CDR1 and CDR2 sequences are MDHEN and SYDVKM. CDR3 coding DNA: TGTGCCAGCAGTTTATTCCGTGGCAAAGTCTATGGCTACACCTTC. This codes for CASSLFRGKVYGYTF.

This clonotype appeared a few times. The rearrangement uses TRBV29-1 and TRBJ2-7, with TRBD1 as a possible D gene (6 bases). Per germline, CDR1 SQVTM and CDR2 ANQGSEA. This CDR3 region has 12 residues. Trimming left V 5 bases short and J 4 bases short, with 12 bases between. The CDR3 is CSVQGRYYEQYF. Written as DNA, the CDR3 is TGCAGCGTTCAGGGGCGGTATTACGAGCAGTACTTC.

The chain employs TRBV7-9 and TRBJ2-3; D may match TRBD1 or TRBD2 (5 bases each). Trimming shortened V by 5 bases and J by 0 bases, and 12 bases separated the two germline ends. The germline CDR1 and CDR2 sequences are SEHNR and FQNEAQ (reference sequence). CDR3 length: 15 amino acids. As DNA, the CDR3 is TGTGCCAGCAGCCGCCGGGGCCCTAGCACAGATACGCAGTATTTT. This translates into CASSRRGPSTDTQYF.

The V and J genes are TRBV12-3 or TRBV12-4 and TRBJ1-2, with D possibly being TRBD1 (5 bases). V was shortened by 0 bases and J by 6 bases, with 14 bases between the two germline ends. The CDR3 contains 15 residues. CDR3 amino acids: CASSLALPGSNGYTF. The CDR3 nucleotides read TGTGCCAGCAGTTTAGCTTTGCCAGGGTCCAATGGCTACACCTTC.

V and J are TRBV29-1 and TRBJ2-1; 7 nucleotides align to TRBD2. V gave up 6 bases and J gave up 8 bases; unmatched junction bases: 10. Per germline, CDR1 SQVTM and CDR2 ANQGSEA. CDR3 length: 13 amino acids. CDR3 nucleotide sequence: TGCAGCGTCTCCGGGAGGTTGGATTATGAGCAGTTCTTC. It encodes CSVSGRLDYEQFF.

This clonotype has just a few counts. The rearrangement joins TRBV6-1 to TRBJ1-2; the D is unclear. Deletions cut 0 bases from V and 4 bases from J, with 9 bases between. This CDR3 has 14 residues. Germline V gene data show CDR1 as MNHNS and CDR2 as SASEGT. This CDR3 is CASSEASGGYGYTF. The CDR3 nucleotides are TGTGCCAGCAGTGAAGCTTCAGGCGGCTATGGCTACACCTTC.

The V gene is TRBV7-2, the J gene TRBJ2-1; D unresolved. The CDR3 sequence is 13 residues long. V lost 4 bases to trimming and J lost 9 bases, with 13 bases between them. The germline CDR1 and CDR2 sequences are SGHTA and FQGNSA. Written as DNA, the CDR3 is TGTGCCAGCAGCTCCAATTACGACGGTGAGCAGTTCTTC. Protein product: CASSSNYDGEQFF.